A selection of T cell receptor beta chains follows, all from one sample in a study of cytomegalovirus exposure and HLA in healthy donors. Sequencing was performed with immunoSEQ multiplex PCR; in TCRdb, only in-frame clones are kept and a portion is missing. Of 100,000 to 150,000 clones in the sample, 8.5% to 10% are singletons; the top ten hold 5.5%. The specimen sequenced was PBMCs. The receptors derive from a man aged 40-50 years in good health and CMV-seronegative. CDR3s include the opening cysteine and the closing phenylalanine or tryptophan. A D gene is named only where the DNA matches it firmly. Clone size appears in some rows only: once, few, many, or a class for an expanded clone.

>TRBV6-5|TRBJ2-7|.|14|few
TGTGCCAGCAGGCGAGACACCCTCGGCTACGAGCAGTACTTC
CASRRDTLGYEQYF
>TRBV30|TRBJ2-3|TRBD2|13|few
TGTGCCTGGAGTAGTCGGGGGGGTAATACGCAGTATTTT
CAWSSRGGNTQYF
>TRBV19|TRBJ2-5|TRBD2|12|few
TGTGCCAGTAGCCCTAGCGGGGAGACCCAGTACTTC
CASSPSGETQYF
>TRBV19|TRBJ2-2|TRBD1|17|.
TGTGCCAGTAGTACGGGAAGGACAGGGGTGGGCACCGGGGAGCTGTTTTTT
CASSTGRTGVGTGELFF
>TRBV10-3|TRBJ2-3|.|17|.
TGTGCCATCAGTGATGGTAGCGGTAGCTTTGTTGGCGATACGCAGTATTTT
CAISDGSGSFVGDTQYF
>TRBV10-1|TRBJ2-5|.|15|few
TGCGCCAGCAGTGAGTCTTTGGACAGACGGGAGACCCAGTACTTC
CASSESLDRRETQYF
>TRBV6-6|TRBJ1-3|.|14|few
TGTGCCAGCAGTTACGGCGAGGGAGGGGACACCATATATTTT
CASSYGEGGDTIYF
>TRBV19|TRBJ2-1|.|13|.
TGTGCCAGTAGTATGTCCAGGGACAATGAGCAGTTCTTC
CASSMSRDNEQFF
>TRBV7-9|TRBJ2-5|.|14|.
TGTGCCAGCAGCCGAGGGGACTCCCAAGAGACCCAGTACTTC
CASSRGDSQETQYF
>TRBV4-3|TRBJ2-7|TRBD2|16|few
TGCGCCAGCAGCCACCTTACTAGCGGGGGTCCCTACGAGCAGTACTTC
CASSHLTSGGPYEQYF
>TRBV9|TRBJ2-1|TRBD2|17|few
TGTGCCAGCAGCATTGCCAGCGGGGGGTTTACCTACAATGAGCAGTTCTTC
CASSIASGGFTYNEQFF
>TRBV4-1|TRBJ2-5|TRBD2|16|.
TGCGCCAGCAGCCAAGACCGACTAGCGGGAACAGAGACCCAGTACTTC
CASSQDRLAGTETQYF
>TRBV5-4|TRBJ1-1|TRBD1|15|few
TGTGCCAGCAGCCGTGGACAGGGATTGAACACTGAAGCTTTCTTT
CASSRGQGLNTEAFF
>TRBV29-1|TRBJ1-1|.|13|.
TGCAGCGCCGGGGAAGGCTCGAACACTGAAGCTTTCTTT
CSAGEGSNTEAFF
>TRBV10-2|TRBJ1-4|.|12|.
TGCGCCAGCCAGGGAGGGGGTGAAAAACTGTTTTTT
CASQGGGEKLFF
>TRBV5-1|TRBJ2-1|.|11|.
TGCGCCAGCAATGAGGTGGATGAGCAGTTCTTC
CASNEVDEQFF
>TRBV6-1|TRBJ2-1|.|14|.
TGTGCCAGCGCCACAGGGAGCCCCTACAATGAGCAGTTCTTC
CASATGSPYNEQFF
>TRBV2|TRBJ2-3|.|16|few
TGTGCCAGCAGAGCAACCGGGACACTCAGCACAGATACGCAGTATTTT
CASRATGTLSTDTQYF
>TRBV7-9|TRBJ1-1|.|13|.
TGTGCCAGCAGCTTAGACGGGGGGGCTGAAGCTTTCTTT
CASSLDGGAEAFF
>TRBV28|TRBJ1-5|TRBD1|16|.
TGTGCCAGCAGTGCAGGCGGCAGGGGGGACAGTCAGCCCCAGCATTTT
CASSAGGRGDSQPQHF
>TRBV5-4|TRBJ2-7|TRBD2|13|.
TGTGCCAGCAGCTTGGCGGGGGGGGACGAGCAGTACTTC
CASSLAGGDEQYF
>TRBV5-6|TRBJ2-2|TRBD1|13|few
TGTGCCAGCAGCCCACAGGGGGCCGGGGAGCTGTTTTTT
CASSPQGAGELFF
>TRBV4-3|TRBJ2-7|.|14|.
TGCGCCAGCAGCCAAGATCGCGCGGCGATCGAGCAGTACTTC
CASSQDRAAIEQYF
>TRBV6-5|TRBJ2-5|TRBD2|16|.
TGTGCCAGCAGTTACCCAACTAGCGGGGGACAAGAGACCCAGTACTTC
CASSYPTSGGQETQYF
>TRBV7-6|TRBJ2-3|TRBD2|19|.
TGTGCCAGCAGCTTAGTAGCGGGGGGCCCCAAAATGTTTGCAGATACGCAGTATTTT
CASSLVAGGPKMFADTQYF
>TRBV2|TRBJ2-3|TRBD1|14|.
TGTGCCAGCAAAAGGACAGGGGGGGTGGATACGCAGTATTTT
CASKRTGGVDTQYF
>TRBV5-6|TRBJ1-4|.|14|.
TGTGCCAGCAGCTTGGGACAGAGTAATGAAAAACTGTTTTTT
CASSLGQSNEKLFF
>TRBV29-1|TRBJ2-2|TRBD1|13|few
TGCAGCGCCGGGACAGGGGTTGCCGGGGAGCTGTTTTTT
CSAGTGVAGELFF
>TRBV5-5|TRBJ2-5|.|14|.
TGTGCCAGCAGCTTCCTGAACATCGAAGAGACCCAGTACTTC
CASSFLNIEETQYF
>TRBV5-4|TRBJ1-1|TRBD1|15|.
TGTGCCAGCAGCGCACAGGACAGGGGGCGAACTGAAGCTTTCTTT
CASSAQDRGRTEAFF
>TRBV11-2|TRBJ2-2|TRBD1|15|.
TGTGCCAGCAGTAGGGGACAGGGGAACACCGGGGAGCTGTTTTTT
CASSRGQGNTGELFF
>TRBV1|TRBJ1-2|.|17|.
TGCACCAGCAGCCATTTTAAATGGGGGGGGGCGGAATATGGCTACACCTTC
CTSSHFKWGGAEYGYTF
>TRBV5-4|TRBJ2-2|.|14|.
TGTGCCAGCAGCTCTCCTAGGAACACCGGGGAGCTGTTTTTT
CASSSPRNTGELFF
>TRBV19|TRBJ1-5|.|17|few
TGTGCCAGTAGTATAGGGCCCTTCAGTCGTGGCAATCAGCCCCAGCATTTT
CASSIGPFSRGNQPQHF
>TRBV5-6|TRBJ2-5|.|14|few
TGTGCCAGCAGCTTGCAGGCAGGCCAAAAGACCCAGTACTTC
CASSLQAGQKTQYF
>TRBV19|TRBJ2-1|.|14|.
TGTGCCAGTAGTATGCGGGGCGCATATAATGAGCAGTTCTTC
CASSMRGAYNEQFF
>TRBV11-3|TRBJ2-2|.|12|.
TGTGCCAGCAGCCGTCACACCGGGGAGCTGTTTTTT
CASSRHTGELFF
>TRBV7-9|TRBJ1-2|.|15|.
TGTGCCAGCAGCTTAGTCTTGCGGAAAGACTATGGCTACACCTTC
CASSLVLRKDYGYTF
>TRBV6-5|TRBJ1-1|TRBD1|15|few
TGTGCCAGCAGATCCTTCGGGACAGGGAACACTGAAGCTTTCTTT
CASRSFGTGNTEAFF
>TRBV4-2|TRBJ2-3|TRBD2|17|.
TGTGCCAGCAGCCGCCAGATTAGCGGGGGGGGCGTAGATACGCAGTATTTT
CASSRQISGGGVDTQYF
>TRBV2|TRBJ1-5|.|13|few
TGTGCCAGCAGTGAAGCGGGAGTGGAGCCCCAGCATTTT
CASSEAGVEPQHF
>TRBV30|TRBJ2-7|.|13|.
TGTGCCTGGACCCTGGGGAGCTCCTACGAGCAGTACTTC
CAWTLGSSYEQYF
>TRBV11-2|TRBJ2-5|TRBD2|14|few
TGTGCCAGCAGCTTAGTGGCGGGGGGCGAGACCCAGTACTTC
CASSLVAGGETQYF
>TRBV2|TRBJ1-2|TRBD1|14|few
TGTGCCAGCAGTGCCCCCGGGACAGGGGATGGCTACACCTTC
CASSAPGTGDGYTF
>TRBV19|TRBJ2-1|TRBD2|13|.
TGTGCCAGTAGTCCCGGACTAGCAAATGAGCAGTTCTTC
CASSPGLANEQFF
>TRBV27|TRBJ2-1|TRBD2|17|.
TGTGCCAGCAGTACGGTAGCGGGGGCCTACATCTACAATGAGCAGTTCTTC
CASSTVAGAYIYNEQFF
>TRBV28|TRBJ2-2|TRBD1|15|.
TGTGCCAGCAGATCCGGGACAGGGTGGACCGGGGAGCTGTTTTTT
CASRSGTGWTGELFF
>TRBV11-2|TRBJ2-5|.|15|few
TGTGCCAGCAGCTTAGGATTGCTAGCTGAAGAGACCCAGTACTTC
CASSLGLLAEETQYF
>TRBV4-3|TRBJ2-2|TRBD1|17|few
TGCGCCAGCAGCCAAGGTGGAGGACAGGCGAACACCGGGGAGCTGTTTTTT
CASSQGGGQANTGELFF
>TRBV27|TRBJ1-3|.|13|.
TGTGCCAGCAGTTTCCGCTCTGGAAACACCATATATTTT
CASSFRSGNTIYF
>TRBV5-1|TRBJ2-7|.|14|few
TGCGCCAGCACATCGGAGCCAGGGCGCTACGAGCAGTACTTC
CASTSEPGRYEQYF
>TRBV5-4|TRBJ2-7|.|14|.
TGTGCCAGCAGCCCCGAACAGGGATTCTACGAGCAGTACTTC
CASSPEQGFYEQYF
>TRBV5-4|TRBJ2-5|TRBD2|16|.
TGTGCCAGCAGCTTCCGACTAGCGGGGGGGCAAGAGACCCAGTACTTC
CASSFRLAGGQETQYF
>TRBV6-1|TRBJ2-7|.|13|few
TGTGCCAGCAGTGCGGGACAAGTCTACGAGCAGTACTTC
CASSAGQVYEQYF
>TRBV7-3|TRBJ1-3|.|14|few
TGTGCCAGCAGCTTATCTGTCTCTGGAAACACCATATATTTT
CASSLSVSGNTIYF
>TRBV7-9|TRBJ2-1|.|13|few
TGTGCCAGCACCCAGGGGCCTTACAATGAGCAGTTCTTC
CASTQGPYNEQFF
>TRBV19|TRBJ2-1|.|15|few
TGTGCCAGTACTCACCCTTCTCTAGCAGACAATGAGCAGTTCTTC
CASTHPSLADNEQFF
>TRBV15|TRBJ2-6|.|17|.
TGTGCTGTAAAGGAGGAGAAGCCCGGATCTGGGGCCAACGTCCTGACTTTC
CAVKEEKPGSGANVLTF
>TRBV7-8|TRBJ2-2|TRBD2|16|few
TGTGCCAGCAGCTTACTAGCGGGGGGTGGGACCGGGGAGCTGTTTTTT
CASSLLAGGGTGELFF
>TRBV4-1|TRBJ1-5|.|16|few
TGCGCCAGCAGCCAAGGCTGGGGAGGGATCAATCAGCCCCAGCATTTT
CASSQGWGGINQPQHF